These 21 T cell receptor beta chains were all obtained from the same sample, sequenced in a study of OX40 agonist ivuxolimab in advanced cancers. Assay used: immunoSEQ multiplex PCR; TCRdb lists only in-frame clones, some missing. The sample has tens of thousands of clones; around 90% are singletons. The sequencing here drew on CD4+ or CD8+ T cells sorted from blood, taken in a trial of the OX40 agonist ivuxolimab. The receptors shown here come from an adult with an advanced solid tumor such as melanoma, head and neck, liver or kidney cancer.

This clone was observed a few times. The rearrangement links TRBV7-3 to TRBJ2-1, with TRBD2 matching over 12 bases. The CDR3 runs to 20 residues. The germline CDR1 and CDR2 sequences are SGHTA and FQGTGA. With 4 bases clipped from V and 1 base from J, the junction kept 14 bases outside the gene matches. This chain's CDR3 is CASSSRLAGDRGGSYNEQFF. CDR3 nucleotides: TGTGCCAGCAGCTCGCGACTAGCGGGAGATCGAGGAGGGTCCTACAATGAGCAGTTCTTC.

In its sample, this clone was seen a few times. This chain links TRBV7-3 with TRBJ2-1, with 8 bases lining up with TRBD2. Trimming took 5 bases from V and 4 from J; bases not matched to a gene: 7. Germline lookup yields CDR1 SGHTA and CDR2 FQGTGA. The CDR3 runs to 15 residues. The CDR3 protein is CASSPGTSRYNEQFF. In nucleotides, the CDR3 is TGTGCCAGCAGCCCCGGGACTAGTCGTTACAATGAGCAGTTCTTC.

The chain couples TRBV28 to TRBJ1-3; D unclear. This CDR3 comprises 13 residues. Deletions cut 6 bases from V and 6 bases from J, with 12 bases between. In germline, CDR1 is MDHEN, CDR2 SYDVKM. The chain's CDR3 is CASSLGQQNTIYF. The CDR3 DNA follows: TGTGCCAGCAGCCTTGGTCAGCAAAACACCATATATTTT.

V usage is TRBV29-1 and J usage is TRBJ2-5; maybe TRBD2 (6 bases). The germline gives CDR1 SQVTM, CDR2 ANQGSEA. There are 13 residues in the CDR3. V dropped 3 bases and J dropped 1 base, with 9 bases sitting between them. CDR3 amino acids: CSVDPGGQETQYF. The CDR3 coding sequence is TGCAGCGTTGATCCCGGGGGCCAAGAGACCCAGTACTTC.

This chain uses TRBV5-4 with TRBJ2-1; perhaps D is TRBD1 or TRBD2 (5 bases each). Trimming stripped 4 bases from V and 6 bases from J, with 14 bases between. This CDR3 is 14 amino acids long. CDR1 and CDR2 from the germline V gene are SGHNT and YYREEE (reference sequence). CDR3 sequence: CASSPPWDRNEQFF. DNA of the CDR3: TGTGCCAGCAGCCCACCCTGGGACCGCAATGAGCAGTTCTTC.

This clone was observed a handful of times. The chain recombines TRBV4-3 with TRBJ2-5; 11 bases match TRBD1. Germline V gene data show CDR1 as LGHNA and CDR2 as YSLEER. V shed 1 base and J 5 bases; nucleotides not matched to a gene: 9. The CDR3 sequence is 17 residues long. This CDR3 is CASSQGYGQGARETQYF. The CDR3 DNA sequence: TGCGCCAGCAGCCAAGGATACGGACAGGGGGCGCGGGAGACCCAGTACTTC.

The rearrangement joins TRBV11-1 to TRBJ2-7; perhaps TRBD1 as D (5 bases). The CDR3 consists of 13 residues. CDR1 is SGHAT, CDR2 FQDESV, per germline (reference sequence). Trimming took 3 bases from V and 5 from J, leaving 11 bases between them. CDR3 DNA: TGTGCCAGCAGCTTGGCAGGGCTCAACGAGCAGTACTTC. Protein product: CASSLAGLNEQYF. Full variable domain (outside the CDR3, taken from reference TRBV11-1 and TRBJ2-7): EAEVAQSPRYKITEKSQAVAFWCDPISGHATLYWYRQILGQGPELLVQFQDESVVDDSQLPKDRFSAERLKGVDSTLKIQPAELGDSAMYLCASSLAGLNEQYFGPGTRLTVT.

The table lists this clone with a few counts. This chain uses TRBV11-3 with TRBJ2-2, with TRBD2 as a possible D gene (5 bases). CDR3 length equals 12 residues. Germline V gene lookup returns CDR1 SGHNT and CDR2 YENEEA. V was shortened by 5 bases and J by 7 bases, with 8 bases between the two germline ends. CDR3 DNA sequence: TGTGCCAGCAGCGTCCGGGACGGGGAGCTGTTTTTT. This codes for CASSVRDGELFF.

This clone was observed a few times. The chain couples TRBV5-4 to TRBJ1-1; 8 nucleotides agree with TRBD1. V was pared by 3 bases and J by 4 bases, with 2 bases of the junction left unmatched. Germline V gene data show CDR1 as SGHNT and CDR2 as YYREEE (reference sequence). The CDR3 has 13 amino acids. CDR3 residues: CASSYGQGTEAFF. The CDR3 bases are TGTGCCAGCAGCTACGGACAGGGCACTGAAGCTTTCTTT.

J is TRBJ2-1 and V is TRBV9; the D gene is possibly TRBD2 (5 bases). The CDR3 length is 13 residues. CDR1 is SGDLS, CDR2 YYNGEE, per germline. Trimming shortened V by 4 bases and J by 11 bases, and 16 bases separated the two germline ends. The CDR3 nucleotides read TGTGCCAGCAGCACCCGCCCGGCGGGCAAGCAGTTCTTC. This sequence encodes CASSTRPAGKQFF.

This sequence joins TRBV15 and TRBJ2-4; 8 bases line up with TRBD1. CDR3 size: 16 residues. After removal of 2 bases from V and 6 bases from J, the junction contained 9 bases not matched to a gene. Looked up from germline, CDR1 is LNHNV and CDR2 is YYDKDF (reference sequence). CDR3 sequence reads: CATSRNNQGATNIQYF. The CDR3 DNA sequence: TGTGCCACCAGCAGAAATAACCAGGGGGCTACAAACATTCAGTACTTC.

The J gene is TRBJ1-5, the V gene TRBV6-1; a possible D gene is TRBD1 (5 bases). Trimming pared 2 bases from V and 3 bases from J, leaving 14 bases between. Per the germline V gene, CDR1 is MNHNS and CDR2 is SASEGT. The CDR3 runs to 16 residues. This CDR3 is CASSERFQGNNQPQHF. The CDR3 bases are TGTGCCAGCAGTGAAAGATTCCAGGGAAACAATCAGCCCCAGCATTTT.

The DNA for the CDR3 is TGTGCCAGCAGATTGACAGGACAAAATCAGCCCCAGCATTTT. The encoded protein is CASRLTGQNQPQHF. This chain joins TRBV6-1 and TRBJ1-5; D possibly corresponds to TRBD1 (6 bases). Germline assignment: CDR1 MNHNS and CDR2 SASEGT. This CDR3 comprises 14 residues. The V end lost 6 bases, the J end lost 4 bases, and 13 bases lay between the germline ends.

This clone was seen only a few times. This rearrangement joins TRBV7-2 to TRBJ2-2, with 8 positions matching TRBD2. Germline V CDR1 and CDR2: SGHTA, FQGNSA. This CDR3 has 16 amino acids. V shed 2 bases and J 3 bases; nucleotides not matched to a gene: 5. CDR3 sequence (DNA): TGTGCCAGCAGCTTAAAGGCTAGCGGGTACACCGGGGAGCTGTTTTTT. It encodes CASSLKASGYTGELFF.

The count of this clone is one. The chain joins TRBV7-2 to TRBJ2-7; 9 nucleotides align to TRBD1. The ends lost 3 bases at V and 6 bases at J; junction bases unmatched: 6. CDR3 length equals 14 residues. Germline CDR1 reads SGHTA; CDR2 reads FQGNSA. The CDR3 sequence is CASSLGQGFSEQYF. The CDR3 nucleotides are TGTGCCAGCAGCTTGGGACAGGGTTTTTCCGAGCAGTACTTC.

In the case of this clone: This CDR3 is also generated by other DNA sequences in the sample. The chain employs TRBV9 and TRBJ1-1; the D gene is possibly TRBD1 (5 bases). The CDR3 consists of 14 residues. V lost 2 bases, J lost 2 bases, and 10 bases lay in between. Germline-derived CDR1 and CDR2 are SGDLS and YYNGEE. The CDR3 DNA follows: TGTGCCAGCAGCGTTGGGGGGACCAACACTGAAGCTTTCTTT. Translating it yields CASSVGGTNTEAFF.

The V gene is TRBV11-1, the J gene TRBJ2-7; unclear D gene. The V end lost 3 bases, the J end lost 2 bases, and 8 bases lay between the germline ends. The germline V gene encodes CDR1 SGHAT and CDR2 FQDESV (reference sequence). This CDR3 has 13 residues. DNA of the CDR3: TGTGCCAGCAGCTTCATTAATACCTACGAGCAGTACTTC. Translating it yields CASSFINTYEQYF.

The chain recombines TRBV6-1 with TRBJ2-3; 7 nucleotides match TRBD1. The CDR3 length is 14 residues. V lost 5 bases to trimming and J lost 2 bases; unmatched junction nucleotides: 4. The germline V gene encodes CDR1 MNHNS and CDR2 SASEGT. The CDR3 DNA reads TGTGCCAGCAGTACCGGGACAGACACAGATACGCAGTATTTT. Translating gives CASSTGTDTDTQYF.

The table lists this clone with a few counts. The J gene is TRBJ2-2, the V gene TRBV5-1; no reliable D call. Between the trimmed V and J ends, which lost 0 bases and 5 bases, there was a span of 8 bases. The CDR3 is made up of 14 amino acids. Germline CDR1 and CDR2: SGHRS and YFSETQ. Here the CDR3 DNA reads TGCGCCAGCAGCTTGGATCCCCAGACCGGGGAGCTGTTTTTT. Protein product: CASSLDPQTGELFF. The whole variable domain, filled in from reference TRBV5-1 and TRBJ2-2, reads KAGVTQTPRYLIKTRGQQVTLSCSPISGHRSVSWYQQTPGQGLQFLFEYFSETQRNKGNFPGRFSGRQFSNSRSEMNVSTLELGDSALYLCASSLDPQTGELFFGEGSRLTVL.

The chain employs TRBV27 and TRBJ2-2; possibly TRBD1 for D (6 bases). The CDR3 is made up of 13 amino acids. Between the trimmed V and J ends, which lost 7 bases and 7 bases, there was a span of 13 bases. Germline values: CDR1 MNHEY, CDR2 SMNVEV (reference sequence). CDR3 in DNA: TGTGCCAGCATTCCCAGGGGTGGCGGGGAGCTGTTTTTT. It is translated as CASIPRGGGELFF.

The chain employs TRBV10-1 and TRBJ2-5; D gene uncertain. This CDR3 spans 11 amino acids. Looked up from germline, CDR1 is WNHNN and CDR2 is SYGVQD (reference sequence). V shed 6 bases and J shed 1 base, with 3 bases lying between them. The CDR3 is CASSRQETQYF. The CDR3 DNA reads as TGCGCCAGCAGCCGCCAAGAGACCCAGTACTTC.